Listed below are T cell receptor beta chains from one sample, sequenced in a study of response to subunit inactivated influenza vaccine. One entry per CDR3 protein results from TCRdb running MiXCR on the RT-PCR reads. The data show 590,000 or so distinct CDR3 sequences, around 15% seen once. The specimen was PBMCs from blood, collected approximately 15 days before vaccination. The receptors shown here come from a man aged 50 or older who received an inactivated influenza vaccine. Each CDR3 is given with its conserved first and last residue. D genes are given only for firm matches. Some rows mark clone size as missing; the rest say once, few, many or name a class of expanded clone.

clone size: many
J gene: TRBJ2-1
V gene: TRBV6-2/TRBV6-3
D gene: TRBD2
CDR3 protein: CASSWTSSYNEQFF
CDR3 DNA: TGTGCCAGCAGTTGGACTAGCTCCTACAATGAGCAGTTCTTC

clone size: few
J gene: TRBJ2-7
V gene: TRBV7-9
D gene: TRBD2
CDR3 protein: CASRSGGASYEQYF
CDR3 DNA: TGTGCCAGTCGGAGCGGGGGGGCCTCCTACGAGCAGTACTTC

clone size: NA
J gene: TRBJ2-7
V gene: TRBV28
D gene: TRBD1
CDR3 protein: CASRPTGSGYEQYF
CDR3 DNA: TGTGCCAGCAGGCCGACAGGGTCGGGCTACGAGCAGTACTTC

clone size: NA
J gene: TRBJ1-3
V gene: TRBV18
D gene: NA
CDR3 protein: CASSPSDSTGNTIYF
CDR3 DNA: TGTGCCAGCTCACCCTCGGACAGTACTGGAAACACCATATATTTT

clone size: NA
J gene: TRBJ2-7
V gene: TRBV4-1
D gene: NA
CDR3 protein: CASSQDTFYEQYF
CDR3 DNA: TGCGCCAGCAGCCAAGATACGTTTTACGAGCAGTACTTC

clone size: NA
J gene: TRBJ1-4
V gene: TRBV20-1
D gene: TRBD1
CDR3 protein: CSVRQGRGEKLFF
CDR3 DNA: TGCAGTGTCAGACAGGGACGAGGAGAAAAACTGTTTTTT

clone size: few
J gene: TRBJ1-2
V gene: TRBV20-1
D gene: NA
CDR3 protein: CSARVGRGFGYTF
CDR3 DNA: TGCAGTGCTAGAGTGGGCAGAGGATTTGGCTACACCTTC

clone size: many
J gene: TRBJ2-1
V gene: TRBV4-3
D gene: TRBD2
CDR3 protein: CASSQDRSGGAREQFF
CDR3 DNA: TGCGCCAGCAGCCAAGATCGAAGCGGGGGGGCGCGTGAGCAGTTCTTC

clone size: NA
J gene: TRBJ1-2
V gene: TRBV24-1
D gene: NA
CDR3 protein: CATSDLGRAGYTF
CDR3 DNA: TGTGCCACCAGTGATTTGGGAAGGGCCGGCTACACCTTC

clone size: few
J gene: TRBJ2-2
V gene: TRBV12-3/TRBV12-4
D gene: NA
CDR3 protein: CASSLRSANTGELFF
CDR3 DNA: TGTGCCAGCAGTTTACGGTCCGCGAACACCGGGGAGCTGTTTTTT

clone size: NA
J gene: TRBJ2-1
V gene: TRBV12-3/TRBV12-4
D gene: TRBD1
CDR3 protein: CASRVDRAGYNEQFF
CDR3 DNA: TGTGCCAGCAGAGTAGACAGGGCTGGCTACAATGAGCAGTTCTTC

clone size: NA
J gene: TRBJ1-6
V gene: TRBV5-1
D gene: NA
CDR3 protein: CASSLEASVGSPLHF
CDR3 DNA: TGCGCCAGCAGCTTGGAGGCATCGGTTGGGTCACCCCTCCACTTT

clone size: NA
J gene: TRBJ2-1
V gene: TRBV27
D gene: NA
CDR3 protein: CASSLVPRVHEQFF
CDR3 DNA: TGTGCCAGCAGTTTAGTTCCCAGGGTACATGAGCAGTTCTTC

clone size: NA
J gene: TRBJ2-1
V gene: TRBV5-6
D gene: NA
CDR3 protein: CASSLTRSLEQFF
CDR3 DNA: TGTGCCAGCAGCTTAACTAGGTCGCTTGAGCAGTTCTTC

clone size: few
J gene: TRBJ2-2
V gene: TRBV25-1
D gene: NA
CDR3 protein: CAIPPPTGELFF
CDR3 DNA: TGTGCCATCCCTCCTCCCACCGGGGAGCTGTTTTTT

clone size: NA
J gene: TRBJ2-5
V gene: TRBV14
D gene: NA
CDR3 protein: CASSQDRWAKQETQYF
CDR3 DNA: TGTGCCAGCAGCCAAGATAGGTGGGCCAAACAAGAGACCCAGTACTTC

clone size: NA
J gene: TRBJ2-7
V gene: TRBV20-1
D gene: NA
CDR3 protein: CSATNIRRRTYEQYF
CDR3 DNA: TGCAGTGCGACAAATATCCGGAGGCGGACCTACGAGCAGTACTTC

clone size: NA
J gene: TRBJ1-2
V gene: TRBV12-3/TRBV12-4
D gene: TRBD1
CDR3 protein: CASSPGTGWLGYTF
CDR3 DNA: TGTGCCAGCAGCCCTGGGACAGGTTGGTTGGGCTACACCTTC

clone size: NA
J gene: TRBJ2-6
V gene: TRBV7-2
D gene: NA
CDR3 protein: CASSPAHSGANVLTF
CDR3 DNA: TGTGCCAGCAGTCCTGCGCACTCTGGGGCCAACGTCCTGACTTTC

clone size: many
J gene: TRBJ2-5
V gene: TRBV4-1
D gene: NA
CDR3 protein: CASSRQGRVPETQYF
CDR3 DNA: TGCGCCAGCAGCCGTCAAGGAAGAGTCCCGGAGACCCAGTACTTC

clone size: few
J gene: TRBJ2-3
V gene: TRBV7-2
D gene: NA
CDR3 protein: CASSSQGIDTQYF
CDR3 DNA: TGTGCCAGCAGCTCCCAGGGGATAGATACGCAGTATTTT

clone size: few
J gene: TRBJ2-1
V gene: TRBV28
D gene: TRBD2
CDR3 protein: CASSLIGLVNEQFF
CDR3 DNA: TGTGCCAGCAGTTTAATCGGACTAGTCAATGAGCAGTTCTTC